This TCR beta chain is from a study of blood T cell repertoires in COVID-19. Study-level information: Some COVID-19 samples were acute and others convalescent; all came from the United States, Italy and Spain. T cells, B-cell-depleted T cells, or PBMCs provided the cDNA or gDNA that served as material.

The V segment lost 2 bases and the J segment 0 bases; nucleotides outside the gene matches: 4. The CDR3 totals 16 residues. Germline values: CDR1 SGHRS, CDR2 YFSETQ. The authors' processing: Nucleated cell counts were estimated from reference gene primer amplification. Sequenced by immunoSEQ multiplex PCR; TCRdb stores in-frame clones only, minus some. That table furnishes V, J and clone size, whereas the DNA furnished D and trimming. The sample yields 9,500 to 15,000 clones, approximately 79% seen once. The sequence derives from a human donor in a cohort sampled during active COVID-19. The sequencing input was peripheral blood. The chain carries TRBV5-1 and TRBJ2-3, with 9 bases identical to TRBD2. CDR3 nucleotides: TGCGCCAGCAGCTTTGGGCTAGCGGGGAGCACAGATACGCAGTATTTT. As protein: CASSFGLAGSTDTQYF.